Below are 21 T cell receptor beta chains sequenced from a single sample in a study of blood T cell repertoires in COVID-19. Using immunoSEQ multiplex PCR, the repertoire was profiled, and TCRdb retains in-frame clones only, with some absent. Of around 50,000 clones listed, about 83% are singletons. The sample taken for sequencing was peripheral blood. The receptors derive from a woman aged 60-70 years with COVID-19, enrolled during active disease.

The gene calls are TRBV11-3 and TRBJ1-6; 7 bases match TRBD1. The CDR3 spans 14 residues. The V gene's germline CDR1 is SGHNT and CDR2 YENEEA. The V segment lost 1 base and the J segment 10 bases; nucleotides outside the gene matches: 4. CDR3 loop: CASSLAGRGSPLHF. The CDR3 DNA is TGTGCCAGCAGCTTAGCGGGCAGGGGGTCACCCCTCCACTTT.

V usage is TRBV10-3 and J usage is TRBJ1-2; TRBD1 is a possible D gene (6 bases). Germline assignment: CDR1 ENHRY and CDR2 SYGVKD. CDR3 length equals 15 residues. Trimming stripped 6 bases from V and 8 bases from J, with 22 bases between. CDR3 loop: CAISNPEGQSAGYTF. The DNA for the CDR3 is TGTGCCATCAGCAACCCCGAGGGACAATCAGCCGGCTACACCTTC.

This clone has just a few counts. The chain combines TRBV6-5 with TRBJ2-7; 11 bases map to TRBD2. The CDR3 is made up of 15 amino acids. CDR1 is MNHEY, CDR2 SVGAGI, per germline. Unmatched junction bases numbered 10, after V lost 5 bases and J lost 7 bases. The CDR3 DNA follows: TGTGCCAGCAGTCGCATAGCGGGAGGGCCGGAGGAGCAGTACTTC. Its protein is CASSRIAGGPEEQYF.

This clone came up once. This sequence joins TRBV30 and TRBJ1-1; D gene ambiguous. V lost 1 base and J lost 1, with 10 bases in between. Per the germline V gene, CDR1 is GTSNPN and CDR2 is SVGIG (reference sequence). CDR3 length: 14 residues. CDR3 DNA: TGTGCCTGGAGTGATTACAGACGGAACACTGAAGCTTTCTTT. Its protein product is CAWSDYRRNTEAFF.

The chain joins TRBV6-1 to TRBJ1-5, with 7 bases lining up with TRBD1. CDR1 and CDR2 from the germline V gene are MNHNS and SASEGT. CDR3 length equals 15 residues. V was pared by 1 base and J by 7 bases, with 7 bases of the junction left unmatched. CDR3 residues: CASSEGSGRGQPQHF. CDR3 coding DNA: TGTGCCAGCAGTGAAGGGAGTGGCAGGGGGCAGCCCCAGCATTTT.

In its sample, this clone was seen once. The CDR3 loop reads CASSMTGGLSGNTIYF. DNA of the CDR3: TGTGCCAGTAGTATGACAGGGGGACTCTCTGGAAACACCATATATTTT. The chain is built from TRBV19 and TRBJ1-3, with 9 bases lining up with TRBD1. V lost 3 bases and J lost 0; bases outside the gene matches: 3. The V gene's germline CDR1 is LNHDA and CDR2 SQIVND (reference sequence). This CDR3 region has 16 residues.

Remarks on this clone: Other nucleotide sequences in the sample specify the same CDR3. V and J are TRBV28 and TRBJ2-2; the D gene is possibly TRBD1 (6 bases). V shed 3 bases and J shed 6 bases, with 11 bases lying between them. CDR1 and CDR2 from the germline V gene are MDHEN and SYDVKM. The CDR3 runs to 14 residues. CDR3 DNA sequence: TGTGCCAGCAGTTTCGCAGGGGTACCCGGGGAGCTGTTTTTT. Translating it yields CASSFAGVPGELFF.

V is TRBV6-5 and J is TRBJ2-2; 8 bases are shared with TRBD1. Trimming took 4 bases from V and 5 from J; bases not matched to a gene: 3. Germline V gives CDR1 MNHEY, CDR2 SVGAGI. This CDR3 spans 14 amino acids. The CDR3 loop reads CASSWGQVTGELFF. DNA for the CDR3: TGTGCCAGCAGTTGGGGACAGGTGACCGGGGAGCTGTTTTTT.

The chain joins TRBV10-3 to TRBJ2-7; maybe TRBD1 (6 bases). Trimming left V 0 bases short and J 6 bases short, with 12 bases between. The CDR3 spans 14 residues. Germline V gene lookup returns CDR1 ENHRY and CDR2 SYGVKD. The CDR3 reads CAISESQGIREQYF. The CDR3 DNA follows: TGTGCCATCAGTGAGTCCCAGGGGATCCGCGAGCAGTACTTC.

The chain combines TRBV5-1 with TRBJ2-7, with 7 nucleotides matching TRBD2. CDR3 length: 16 amino acids. Losses at the gene ends were 4 bases for V and 1 base for J; bases not matched to a gene: 11. Germline CDR1 and CDR2: SGHRS and YFSETQ. The CDR3, as DNA: TGCGCCAGCAGCCCCCCAAGCAGCGGGGCATCCTACGAGCAGTACTTC. Protein sequence: CASSPPSSGASYEQYF.

This clone was detected once. This chain uses TRBV9 with TRBJ2-2; D ambiguous. Germline CDR1 SGDLS, CDR2 YYNGEE. Trimming left V 3 bases short and J 8 bases short, with 14 bases between. This CDR3 contains 14 residues. CDR3 nucleotide sequence: TGTGCCAGCAGCGGAGATTTAGCTACAGGGGAGCTGTTTTTT. It encodes CASSGDLATGELFF. Combining the CDR3 with reference TRBV9 and TRBJ2-2 gives the whole variable domain DSGVTQTPKHLITATGQRVTLRCSPRSGDLSVYWYQQSLDQGLQFLIQYYNGEERAKGNILERFSAQQFPDLHSELNLSSLELGDSALYFCASSGDLATGELFFGEGSRLTVL.

CDR3 nucleotide sequence: TGTGCCAGCAGCGCAGGACAGGGACGATGGGAGACCCAGTACTTC. Translation gives CASSAGQGRWETQYF. The chain has TRBV7-3 and TRBJ2-5, with TRBD1 matching 8 bases. J was trimmed by 5 bases and V by 5 bases; bases with no gene match: 10. The CDR3 is 15 residues long. Germline V CDR1 and CDR2: SGHTA, FQGTGA.

This rearrangement joins TRBV7-9 to TRBJ2-2; 7 bases are a match to TRBD1. The V gene's germline CDR1 is SEHNR and CDR2 FQNEAQ (reference sequence). There are 17 residues in the CDR3. The trim removed 3 bases at V and 3 bases at J, leaving 10 bases unmatched. CDR3 in amino acids: CASSLTQGVPDTGELFF. The CDR3 region has the DNA TGTGCCAGCAGCTTGACTCAGGGGGTACCGGACACCGGGGAGCTGTTTTTT.

J is TRBJ2-7 and V is TRBV11-3, with D maybe TRBD1 (7 bases). In germline, CDR1 is SGHNT, CDR2 YENEEA. The CDR3 loop spans 14 amino acids. Trimming took off 5 bases at V and 4 bases at J, with 15 bases between the two ends. In DNA form, the CDR3 reads TGTGCCAGCAGCCCGAAGACAGGGAGGTACGAGCAGTACTTC. It yields the protein CASSPKTGRYEQYF.

V gene TRBV25-1 combines with J gene TRBJ2-5; 7 bases agree with TRBD1. This CDR3 spans 15 amino acids. V shed 3 bases, J shed 5 bases, and the junction held 9 bases outside the gene matches. Germline lookup yields CDR1 MGHDK and CDR2 SYGVNS. The CDR3 here is CASSEPVRGLETQYF. CDR3 nucleotides: TGTGCCAGCAGTGAGCCCGTAAGGGGGCTGGAGACCCAGTACTTC.

This clone has a single count. The CDR3 sequence: CASSRGGLLNTGELFF. The CDR3 DNA follows: TGTGCCAGCAGCCGAGGGGGATTACTGAACACCGGGGAGCTGTTTTTT. This rearrangement joins TRBV14 to TRBJ2-2; perhaps TRBD1 as D (6 bases). Germline assignment: CDR1 SGHDN and CDR2 FVKESK. Trimming cost V 4 bases and J 1 base, with 13 bases left between them. The CDR3 covers 16 residues. Combining the CDR3 with reference TRBV14 and TRBJ2-2 gives the whole variable domain EAGVTQFPSHSVIEKGQTVTLRCDPISGHDNLYWYRRVMGKEIKFLLHFVKESKQDESGMPNNRFLAERTGGTYSTLKVQPAELEDSGVYFCASSRGGLLNTGELFFGEGSRLTVL.

The chain has TRBV20-1 and TRBJ2-1; a possible D gene is TRBD2 (5 bases). Germline V gene lookup returns CDR1 DFQATT and CDR2 SNEGSKA (reference sequence). CDR3 length equals 15 residues. Trimming pared 3 bases from V and 7 bases from J, leaving 19 bases between. The CDR3 is CSASDYRRSGNEQFF. The CDR3 region has the DNA TGCAGTGCTAGTGACTACCGACGCTCGGGAAATGAGCAGTTCTTC.

The chain carries TRBV14 and TRBJ2-1; TRBD2 matches 9 bases. The germline V gene has CDR1 SGHDN and CDR2 FVKESK. This CDR3 contains 19 residues. V shed 3 bases, J shed 0 bases, and the junction held 12 bases outside the gene matches. CDR3 amino acids: CASSHPLAGMGSSYNEQFF. The CDR3 nucleotides are TGTGCCAGCAGCCATCCGCTAGCGGGGATGGGAAGCTCCTACAATGAGCAGTTCTTC.

The chain couples TRBV3-1 (or the pseudogene TRBV3-2) to TRBJ1-1; D is unresolved. V gave up 1 base and J gave up 4 bases, with 4 bases separating them. In germline, CDR1 is LGHDT, CDR2 YNNKEL (reference sequence). CDR3 size: 12 residues. The CDR3 here is CASSQGLTEAFF. The CDR3 bases are TGTGCCAGCAGCCAAGGGCTCACTGAAGCTTTCTTT.

CDR3 residues: CASSVVSGDYGYTF. CDR3 in DNA: TGTGCCAGCAGTGTCGTCTCGGGGGACTATGGCTACACCTTC. This chain connects TRBV2 to TRBJ1-2; D possibly corresponds to TRBD1 (5 bases). Trimming took 4 bases from V and 3 from J, leaving 12 bases between them. CDR1 and CDR2 (germline): SNHLY, FYNNEI. The CDR3 extends over 14 amino acids.

This clone was seen a few times. The chain carries TRBV19 and TRBJ1-1; D is unresolved. The V end lost 7 bases, the J end lost 3 bases, and 9 bases lay between the germline ends. Germline-derived CDR1 and CDR2 are LNHDA and SQIVND (reference sequence). This CDR3 contains 12 residues. CDR3 protein: CASMGIYTEAFF. CDR3 in DNA: TGTGCCAGTATGGGCATTTACACTGAAGCTTTCTTT.